This T cell receptor beta chain comes out of a study of shared clonotypes between healthy human individuals. Study-wide context: CD4 naive and memory got three plates each, CD8 naive two, CD8 memory one.

Generated by immunoSEQ multiplex PCR, the TCRdb table keeps only in-frame clones and is missing some. The table lists some 740,000 clones, about 91% of them singletons. Naivety among CD8 cells was defined by CD45RO negativity and positive CCR7 selection, thereby excluding terminally differentiated effector memory CD45RA+ cells. Donors were healthy HIV-negative adults without recent acute infections or vaccinations. Germline V gene lookup returns CDR1 SGHVS and CDR2 FNYEAQ. The CDR3 is made up of 16 amino acids. Trimming removed 5 bases at V and 6 bases at J, with 19 bases between. The sample comprised naive CD8+ T cells sorted from blood. This TCR derives from a man aged 30 to 45 in good health. V gene TRBV7-6 combines with J gene TRBJ2-2; D gene ambiguous. CDR3: CASSPSRSSGSGELFF. The CDR3 bases are TGTGCCAGCAGCCCATCTAGGAGCTCTGGGTCCGGGGAGCTGTTTTTT.